The rows below give T cell receptor beta chains drawn from one sample of a study of T cell clones after liver transplantation. TCRdb keeps only in-frame clones here, not all; method: immunoSEQ multiplex PCR. Of around 30,000 clones listed, around 94% are singletons. The sample was CD8+ T cells from blood, taken 12 months after liver transplant. The receptors stem from a human patient who received a liver transplant. The graft donor may have given rise to some T cells. CDR3s include the opening cysteine and the closing phenylalanine or tryptophan. The size field is filled for only some rows; it gives once, few, many or a size class.

14	TRBV29-1	.	CSVDIQGSPYEQYF
14	TRBV6-5	.	CASSYLAEEETQYF
17	TRBV6-1	.	CASSGTRAGESTDTQYF
14	TRBV5-6	.	CASSLGDTNYGYTF
14	TRBV19	.	CASSMSVQNTEAFF
13	TRBV7-9	medium-sized	CASSSLVRETQYF
12	TRBV2	once	CASLDRVVGYTF
16	TRBV27	.	CASSSGTGITNYGYTF
15	TRBV13	.	CASSSTTGKAYEQYF
15	TRBV13	.	CASSLVREGALEQYF
14	TRBV14	.	CASSQDTYTGELFF
15	TRBV4-3	.	CASSQGRTGGGEQYF
16	TRBV27	.	CASTSKRGWRGYGYTF
15	TRBV2	.	CASKGGRSSTDTQYF
15	TRBV9	.	CASSTTGTDSYEQYF
19	TRBV27	.	CASSLLGGLAGGRTDTQYF
14	TRBV27	.	CASSSQGSNQPQHF
16	TRBV5-1	.	CASSLKGTSGQETQYF
14	TRBV7-9	.	CASSQIRIGETQYF
15	TRBV11-2	.	CASSLDLTRYNEQFF
13	TRBV28	large	CASSPRGTGELFF